The rows below give T cell receptor beta chains drawn from one sample of a study of T-cell reconstitution after alpha-beta-depleted transplantation in children. One entry per CDR3 protein, called by TCRdb with MiXCR from the PCR reads. The table lists 500,000 to 600,000 distinct CDR3 sequences, 32% of them singletons, with about 2.3% in the top ten. The sample in question was PBMCs from the stem cell graft donor, obtained from the stem cell graft. The receptors stem from a human donor who donated a stem cell graft to a child with aplastic anemia. The CDR3 runs from the conserved cysteine through the conserved F or W. The D gene is left open where the match is weak. Clone size, where shown, is once, few, many, or a class for clones that have expanded.

>TRBV19|TRBJ2-6|NA|NA
TGTGCCAGTAGTATAGATCTAAACAGGCCCGTCTCTGGGGCCAACGTCCTGACTTTC
CASSIDLNRPVSGANVLTF
>TRBV29-1|TRBJ2-7|few|NA
TGCAGCGTTGAAGAGGGGGGTATGTCCTACGAGCAGTACTTC
CSVEEGGMSYEQYF
>TRBV6-5|TRBJ1-3|few|NA
TGTGCCAGCAGTTACTCGGGACCCCGCGATAGAGGAAACACCATATATTTT
CASSYSGPRDRGNTIYF
>TRBV6-2/TRBV6-3|TRBJ1-1|few|NA
TGTGCCAGCACGGATGGAGCTGAAGCTTTCTTT
CASTDGAEAFF
>TRBV5-1|TRBJ2-3|NA|TRBD2
TGCGCCAGCAGCCTCACTAGCGGTACGCAGTATTTT
CASSLTSGTQYF
>TRBV6-1|TRBJ2-3|many|NA
TGTGCCAGCAGTTCTGACAGGGATACGCAGTATTTT
CASSSDRDTQYF
>TRBV5-8|TRBJ1-2|few|NA
TGTGCCAGCAGCTTCCACAGGGCACATGCTGGCTACACCTTC
CASSFHRAHAGYTF
>TRBV7-9|TRBJ1-1|NA|NA
TGTGCCAGCGGGCGGGACAACAGACACGCTGAAGCTTTCTTT
CASGRDNRHAEAFF
>TRBV20-1|TRBJ2-7|few|TRBD1
TGCAGTGCTGTCCGGGACAGCTCCTACGAGCAGTACTTC
CSAVRDSSYEQYF
>TRBV5-1|TRBJ2-2|few|TRBD2
TGCGCCAGCAGCTTGAAGTCCCTAGCGGGAAGTCCCGGGGAGCTGTTTTTT
CASSLKSLAGSPGELFF
>TRBV7-2|TRBJ2-1|few|TRBD2
TGTGCCAGCAGCCTGGGACTAGCGGGAGGTCACAATGAGCAGTTCTTC
CASSLGLAGGHNEQFF
>TRBV19|TRBJ2-5|NA|TRBD2
TGTGCCAGTAGTATAAGTGGACTAGGGAAAGAGACCCAGTACTTC
CASSISGLGKETQYF
>TRBV18|TRBJ2-1|few|NA
TGTGCCAGCTCACCACCGATTAGAGGCGGGGCTTCCTACAATGAGCAGTTCTTC
CASSPPIRGGASYNEQFF